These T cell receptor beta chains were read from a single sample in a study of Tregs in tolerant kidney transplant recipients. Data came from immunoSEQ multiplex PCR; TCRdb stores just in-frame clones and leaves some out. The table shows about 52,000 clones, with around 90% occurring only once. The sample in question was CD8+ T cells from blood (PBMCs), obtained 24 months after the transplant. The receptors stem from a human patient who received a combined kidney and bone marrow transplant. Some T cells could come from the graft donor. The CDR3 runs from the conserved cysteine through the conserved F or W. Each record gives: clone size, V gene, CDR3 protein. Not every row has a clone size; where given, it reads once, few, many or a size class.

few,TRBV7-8,CASSDILNNEQFF
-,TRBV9,CASSVGGGVAGTEAFF
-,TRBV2,CASSTRTSGINEQFF
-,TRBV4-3,CASSQEETGRVGNTEAFF
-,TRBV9,CASSVGADPSYEQYF
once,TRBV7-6,CASSLVGSTDTQYF
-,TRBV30,CAWSGTGGALVGYTF
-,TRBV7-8,CASSSDPDLAGGLYNEQFF
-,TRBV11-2,CASSTYRDGYGYTF
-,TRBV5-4,CASSLYGSSNYGYTF
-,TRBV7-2,CASSYYRAASYEQYF
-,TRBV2,CASQGQANSGNTIYF
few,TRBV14,CASSQGTNYGYTF
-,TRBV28,CASSFFPSRGGSGNTIYF
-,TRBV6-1,CASSGYHGTGINTGYGYTF
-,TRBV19,CASSSRQGSPYGYTF
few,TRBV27,CASRAAGEVDEQFF
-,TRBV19,CASSILADSYNEQFF
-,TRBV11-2,CASSSGREVQPQHF
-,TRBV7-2,CASSSQVGASTWQYF
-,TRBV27,CASSLSSGFNQPQHF
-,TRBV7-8,CASSPNGGAGVETQYF
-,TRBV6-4,CASSDGGGKFF